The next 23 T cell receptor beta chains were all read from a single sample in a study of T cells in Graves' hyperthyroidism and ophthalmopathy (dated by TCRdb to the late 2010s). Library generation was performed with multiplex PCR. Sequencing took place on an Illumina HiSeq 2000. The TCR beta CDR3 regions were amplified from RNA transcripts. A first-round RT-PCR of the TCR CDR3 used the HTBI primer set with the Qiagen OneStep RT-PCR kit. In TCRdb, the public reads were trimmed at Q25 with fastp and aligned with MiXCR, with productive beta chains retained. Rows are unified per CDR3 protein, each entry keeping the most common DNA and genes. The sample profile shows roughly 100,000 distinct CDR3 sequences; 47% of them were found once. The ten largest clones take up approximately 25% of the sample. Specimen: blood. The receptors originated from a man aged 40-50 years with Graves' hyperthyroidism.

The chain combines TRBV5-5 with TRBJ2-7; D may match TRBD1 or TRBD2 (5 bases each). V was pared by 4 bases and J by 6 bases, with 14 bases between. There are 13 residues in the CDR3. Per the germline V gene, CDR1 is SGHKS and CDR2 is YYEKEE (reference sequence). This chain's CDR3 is CASSRDLSGEQYF. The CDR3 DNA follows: TGTGCCAGCAGCAGGGACCTTAGTGGCGAGCAGTACTTC.

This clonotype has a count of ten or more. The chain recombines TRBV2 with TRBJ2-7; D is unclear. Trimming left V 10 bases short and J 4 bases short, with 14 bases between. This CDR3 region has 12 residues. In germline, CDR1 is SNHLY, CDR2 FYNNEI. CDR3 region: CATGPATYEQYF. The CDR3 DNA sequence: TGTGCCACTGGGCCAGCGACGTACGAGCAGTACTTC. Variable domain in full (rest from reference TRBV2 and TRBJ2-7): EPEVTQTPSHQVTQMGQEVILRCVPISNHLYFYWYRQILGQKVEFLVSFYNNEISEKSEIFDDQFSVERPDGSNFTLKIRSTKLEDSAMYFCATGPATYEQYFGPGTRLTVT.

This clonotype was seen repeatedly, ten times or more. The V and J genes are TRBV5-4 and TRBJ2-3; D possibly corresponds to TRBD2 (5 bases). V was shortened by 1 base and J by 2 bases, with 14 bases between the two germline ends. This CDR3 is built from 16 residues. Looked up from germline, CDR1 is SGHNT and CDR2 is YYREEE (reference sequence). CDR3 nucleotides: TGTGCCAGCAGCTTGTATACGGGAAGTCCCACAGATACGCAGTATTTT. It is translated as CASSLYTGSPTDTQYF.

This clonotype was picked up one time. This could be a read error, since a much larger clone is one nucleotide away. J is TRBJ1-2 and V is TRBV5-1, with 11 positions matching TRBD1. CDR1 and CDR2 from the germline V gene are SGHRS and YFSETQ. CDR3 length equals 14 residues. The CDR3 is CASSQGTGGKGYIF. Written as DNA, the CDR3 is TGTGCCAGCAGCCAGGGGACAGGGGGAAAGGGCTACATCTTC.

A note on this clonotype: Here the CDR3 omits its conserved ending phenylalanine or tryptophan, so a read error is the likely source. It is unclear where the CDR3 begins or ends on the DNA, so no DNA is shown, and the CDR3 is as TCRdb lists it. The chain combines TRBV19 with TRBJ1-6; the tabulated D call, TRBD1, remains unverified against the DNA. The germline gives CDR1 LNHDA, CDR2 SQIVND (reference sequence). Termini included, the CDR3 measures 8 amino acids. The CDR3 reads CASSMTDS.

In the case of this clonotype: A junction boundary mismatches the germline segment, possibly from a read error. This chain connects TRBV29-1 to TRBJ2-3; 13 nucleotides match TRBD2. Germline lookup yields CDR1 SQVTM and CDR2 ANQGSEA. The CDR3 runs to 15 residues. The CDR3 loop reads CSVATSGGFGDTQYF. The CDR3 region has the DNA TGCAGCGTCGCGACTAGCGGGGGGTTCGGAGATACGCAGTACTTT.

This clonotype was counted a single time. CDR3 DNA: TGTGCCAGCAGCCAAGTCCCTGCTGTGGGGACCACGGGGAAGCAGTTCTTC. Amino acids: CASSQVPAVGTTGKQFF. The chain recombines TRBV14 with TRBJ2-1; D possibly matches TRBD1 or TRBD2 (5 bases each). CDR1 is SGHDN and CDR2 is FVKESK in the germline V gene. This CDR3 spans 17 amino acids. Trimming took 1 base from V and 11 from J, leaving 24 bases between them. Full variable domain (rest looked up from reference TRBV14 and TRBJ2-1): EAGVTQFPSHSVIEKGQTVTLRCDPISGHDNLYWYRRVMGKEIKFLLHFVKESKQDESGMPNNRFLAERTGGTYSTLKVQPAELEDSGVYFCASSQVPAVGTTGKQFFGPGTRLTVL.

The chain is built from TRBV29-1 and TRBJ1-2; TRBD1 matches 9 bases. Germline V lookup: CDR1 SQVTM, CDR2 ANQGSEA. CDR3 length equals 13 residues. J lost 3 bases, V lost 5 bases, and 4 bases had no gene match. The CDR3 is CSVSDRGDYGYTF. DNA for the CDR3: TGCAGCGTTTCCGACAGGGGGGACTATGGCTACACCTTC.

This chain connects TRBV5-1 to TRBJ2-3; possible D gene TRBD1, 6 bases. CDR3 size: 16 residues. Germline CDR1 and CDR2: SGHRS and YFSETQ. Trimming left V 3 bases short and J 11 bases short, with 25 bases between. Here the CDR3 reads CASSSQGRSSYNEQYF. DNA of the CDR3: TGCGCCAGCAGCTCACAGGGCCGGAGCTCCTACAATGAGCAGTATTTT.

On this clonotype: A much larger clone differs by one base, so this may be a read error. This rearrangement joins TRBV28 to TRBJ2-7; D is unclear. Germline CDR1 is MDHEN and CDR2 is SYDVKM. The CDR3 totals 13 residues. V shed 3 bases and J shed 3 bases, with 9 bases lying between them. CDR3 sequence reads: CASSFESRYEQYF. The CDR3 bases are TGTGCCAGCAGTTTCGAGAGCCGCTACGAGCAGTACTTC.

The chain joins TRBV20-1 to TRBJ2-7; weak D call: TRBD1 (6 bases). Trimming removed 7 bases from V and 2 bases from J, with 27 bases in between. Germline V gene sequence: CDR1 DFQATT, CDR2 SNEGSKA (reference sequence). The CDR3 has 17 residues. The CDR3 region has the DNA TGCAGTGTAAAGGACGGTCTAGCAGGGGACCTACCCTACGAGCAGTACTTC. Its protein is CSVKDGLAGDLPYEQYF.

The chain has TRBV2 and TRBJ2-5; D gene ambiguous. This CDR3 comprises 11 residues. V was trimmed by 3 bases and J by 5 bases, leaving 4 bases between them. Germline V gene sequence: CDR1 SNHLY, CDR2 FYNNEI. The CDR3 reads CASSERETQYF. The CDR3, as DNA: TGTGCCAGCAGTGAGCGGGAGACCCAGTACTTC. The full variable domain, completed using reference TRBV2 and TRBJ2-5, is EPEVTQTPSHQVTQMGQEVILRCVPISNHLYFYWYRQILGQKVEFLVSFYNNEISEKSEIFDDQFSVERPDGSNFTLKIRSTKLEDSAMYFCASSERETQYFGPGTRLLVL.

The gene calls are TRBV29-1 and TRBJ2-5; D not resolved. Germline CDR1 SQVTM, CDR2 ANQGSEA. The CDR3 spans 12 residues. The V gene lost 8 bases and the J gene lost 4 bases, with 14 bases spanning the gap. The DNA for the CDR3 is TGCAGCTTGTACAGCACCTTAGAGACCCAGTACTTC. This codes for CSLYSTLETQYF.

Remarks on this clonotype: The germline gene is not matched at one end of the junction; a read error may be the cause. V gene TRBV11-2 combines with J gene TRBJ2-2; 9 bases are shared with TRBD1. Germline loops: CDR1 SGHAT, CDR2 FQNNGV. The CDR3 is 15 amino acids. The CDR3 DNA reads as TGTGCCGGCAGCTCCACCGGGACAGGGAAGTGGGAGCTGTTTTTT. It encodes CAGSSTGTGKWELFF.

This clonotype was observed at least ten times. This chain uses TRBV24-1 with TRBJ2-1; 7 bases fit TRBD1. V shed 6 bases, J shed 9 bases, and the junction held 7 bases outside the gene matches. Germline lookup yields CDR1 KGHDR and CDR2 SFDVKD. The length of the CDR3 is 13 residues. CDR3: CATSSQGELEQFF. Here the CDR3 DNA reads TGTGCCACCAGTTCTCAGGGGGAACTTGAGCAGTTCTTC.

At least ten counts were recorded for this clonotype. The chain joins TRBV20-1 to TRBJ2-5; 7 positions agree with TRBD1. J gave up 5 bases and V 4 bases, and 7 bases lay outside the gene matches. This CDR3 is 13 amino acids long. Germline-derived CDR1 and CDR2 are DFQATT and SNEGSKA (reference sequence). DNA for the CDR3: TGCAGTGCTAAGCGACAGGGCTTGGAGACCCAGTACTTC. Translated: CSAKRQGLETQYF.

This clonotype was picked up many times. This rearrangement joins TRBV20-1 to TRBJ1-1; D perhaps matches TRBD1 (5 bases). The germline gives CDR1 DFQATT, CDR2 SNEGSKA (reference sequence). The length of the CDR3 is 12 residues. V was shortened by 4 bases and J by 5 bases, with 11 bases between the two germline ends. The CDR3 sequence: CSATGSLTEAFF. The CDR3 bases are TGCAGTGCTACAGGGAGTTTAACTGAAGCTTTCTTT.

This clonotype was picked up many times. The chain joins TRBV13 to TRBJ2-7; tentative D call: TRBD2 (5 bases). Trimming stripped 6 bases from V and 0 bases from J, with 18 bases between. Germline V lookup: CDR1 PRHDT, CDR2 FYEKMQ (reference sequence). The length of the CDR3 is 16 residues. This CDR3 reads CASSNKRWASSYEQYF. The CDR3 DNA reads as TGTGCCAGCAGTAATAAGCGGTGGGCGAGCTCCTACGAGCAGTACTTC.

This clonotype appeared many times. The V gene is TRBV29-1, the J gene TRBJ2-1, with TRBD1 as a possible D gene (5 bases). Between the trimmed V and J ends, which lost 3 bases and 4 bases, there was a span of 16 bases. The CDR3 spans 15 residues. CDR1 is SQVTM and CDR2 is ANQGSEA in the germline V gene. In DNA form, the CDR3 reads TGCAGCGTTGACGATTTGACAGACCCATACAATGAGCAGTTCTTC. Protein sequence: CSVDDLTDPYNEQFF.

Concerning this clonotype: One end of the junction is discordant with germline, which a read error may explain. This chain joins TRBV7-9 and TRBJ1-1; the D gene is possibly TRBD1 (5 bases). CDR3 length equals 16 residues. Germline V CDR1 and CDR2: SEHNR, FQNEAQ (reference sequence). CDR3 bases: TGTGCCAGCGGCTTAGTGGGGGGTGCTGGGAACACGGAAGCTTTCTTT. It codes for CASGLVGGAGNTEAFF.

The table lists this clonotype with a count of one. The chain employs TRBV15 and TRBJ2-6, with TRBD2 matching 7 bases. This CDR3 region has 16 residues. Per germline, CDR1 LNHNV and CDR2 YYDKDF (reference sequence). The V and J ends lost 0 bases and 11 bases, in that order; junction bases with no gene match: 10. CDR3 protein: CATSRDGGGSSYVLTF. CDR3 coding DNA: TGTGCCACCAGCAGAGATGGCGGCGGGAGTTCCTACGTCCTGACTTTC.

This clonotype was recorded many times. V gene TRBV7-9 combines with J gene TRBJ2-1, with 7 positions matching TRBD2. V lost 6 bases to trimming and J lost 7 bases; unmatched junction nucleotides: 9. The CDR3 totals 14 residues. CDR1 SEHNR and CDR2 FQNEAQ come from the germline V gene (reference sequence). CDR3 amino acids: CASSRTSQWNEQFF. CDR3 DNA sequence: TGTGCCAGCAGTCGGACTAGTCAATGGAATGAGCAGTTCTTC.

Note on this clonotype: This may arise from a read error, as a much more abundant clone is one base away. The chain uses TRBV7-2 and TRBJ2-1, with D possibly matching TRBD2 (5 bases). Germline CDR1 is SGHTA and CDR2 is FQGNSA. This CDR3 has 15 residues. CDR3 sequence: CASSLAGLLSNEQLF. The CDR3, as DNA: TGTGCCAGCAGCTTGGCGGGTTTGTTGTCTAATGAGCAGCTCTTC.